The 13 T cell receptor beta chains in this list originate from one sample, sequenced in a study of beta chain features in type 1 diabetes. The entirety of the isolated RNA underwent reverse transcription, so expressed TCRB transcripts were sequenced. Repertoires were generated with immunoSEQ multiplex PCR, while TCRdb's copy carries only in-frame clones and drops some. The sample has about 340,000 clones, 7.5% to 9% seen once. The specimen was central memory CD4+ T cells from blood. The receptor source for this set is a woman under 30 in good health.

This clone showed up just a few times. The chain uses TRBV19 and TRBJ1-1; TRBD1 aligns across 10 bases. The CDR3 is 14 residues long. The germline V gene has CDR1 LNHDA and CDR2 SQIVND (reference sequence). V shed 7 bases and J 4 bases; nucleotides not matched to a gene: 6. The CDR3 region has the DNA TGTGCCAGTACTCCGGGACAGGGGACCACTGAAGCTTTCTTT. This gives the protein CASTPGQGTTEAFF.

This chain links TRBV2 with TRBJ1-2, with D possibly being TRBD1 (6 bases). The V end was cut by 7 bases, the J end by 8 bases, with 17 bases between. Germline V gene sequence: CDR1 SNHLY, CDR2 FYNNEI. CDR3 length: 13 residues. The CDR3 nucleotides read TGTGCCAGCAATACCCAGGGGATAGCAGGCTACACCTTC. Its translation is CASNTQGIAGYTF.

This clone was counted at least ten times. V is TRBV28 and J is TRBJ2-1; 7 positions agree with TRBD2. Germline CDR1 and CDR2: MDHEN and SYDVKM. The V and J ends lost 7 bases and 9 bases, in that order; junction bases with no gene match: 12. The CDR3 is 14 residues long. The CDR3 is CASIGRSGIVEQFF. Here the CDR3 DNA reads TGTGCCAGCATCGGGAGGTCTGGGATCGTTGAGCAGTTCTTC.

This clone was seen more than once but under ten times. The rearrangement uses TRBV27 and TRBJ2-1; 13 positions agree with TRBD2. The ends lost 6 bases at V and 7 bases at J; junction bases unmatched: 9. The V gene's germline CDR1 is MNHEY and CDR2 SMNVEV (reference sequence). The CDR3 runs to 16 residues. CDR3 DNA: TGTGCCAGCAGCCAACTAGCGGGAGGGATGAGGAATGAGCAGTTCTTC. It yields the protein CASSQLAGGMRNEQFF.

Within the sample, this clone is medium-sized. The rearrangement uses TRBV2 and TRBJ2-4, with D possibly being TRBD2 (6 bases). There are 13 residues in the CDR3. The V gene lost 2 bases and the J gene lost 15 bases, with 17 bases spanning the gap. CDR1 is SNHLY, CDR2 FYNNEI, per germline. The CDR3 protein is CASSELGGGMRYF. The CDR3 DNA reads TGTGCCAGCAGTGAATTGGGAGGAGGGATGCGGTACTTC.

This clone was counted between two and nine times. V gene TRBV10-3 combines with J gene TRBJ2-1; TRBD1 agrees at 8 bases. The CDR3 covers 15 residues. Germline CDR1 and CDR2: ENHRY and SYGVKD. V lost 3 bases to trimming and J lost 6 bases; unmatched junction nucleotides: 7. CDR3 coding DNA: TGTGCCATCAGTGACCTAGACAGGGGCAGCAATGAGCAGTTCTTC. This encodes CAISDLDRGSNEQFF.

The chain recombines TRBV7-9 with TRBJ1-5, with D uncertain. This CDR3 comprises 12 residues. V was clipped by 4 bases and J by 4 bases, with 5 bases between them. Germline values: CDR1 SEHNR, CDR2 FQNEAQ (reference sequence). DNA for the CDR3: TGTGCCAGCAGCTCGAGAAATCAGCCCCAGCATTTT. This sequence encodes CASSSRNQPQHF.

This chain uses TRBV25-1 with TRBJ1-1; D is undetermined. V dropped 1 base and J dropped 2 bases, with 11 bases sitting between them. From germline, CDR1 is MGHDK and CDR2 SYGVNS. The CDR3 runs 15 residues. The CDR3 coding sequence is TGTGCCAGCAGTGAATCGAACACCCGAAACACTGAAGCTTTCTTT. This gives the protein CASSESNTRNTEAFF.

In this sample, this clone turned up a few times. The V and J genes are TRBV18 and TRBJ2-2, with no clear D. The CDR3 has 17 amino acids. V was cut by 2 bases and J by 0 bases, with 13 bases left in between. Per germline, CDR1 KGHSH and CDR2 LQKENI. The CDR3 loop reads CASSPSGGGTNTGELFF. DNA of the CDR3: TGTGCCAGCTCACCATCAGGCGGCGGAACGAACACCGGGGAGCTGTTTTTT. Full variable domain (missing parts from reference TRBV18 and TRBJ2-2): NAGVMQNPRHLVRRRGQEARLRCSPMKGHSHVYWYRQLPEEGLKFMVYLQKENIIDESGMPKERFSAEFPKEGPSILRIQQVVRGDSAAYFCASSPSGGGTNTGELFFGEGSRLTVL.

This chain links TRBV5-1 with TRBJ2-7; TRBD1 aligns across 8 bases. Germline values: CDR1 SGHRS, CDR2 YFSETQ. J gave up 2 bases and V 4 bases, and 5 bases lay outside the gene matches. The CDR3 is 14 residues long. Here the CDR3 DNA reads TGCGCCAGCAGCCCGACAGGGGCTACCTACGAGCAGTACTTC. Translating it yields CASSPTGATYEQYF. The full variable domain, completed using reference TRBV5-1 and TRBJ2-7, is KAGVTQTPRYLIKTRGQQVTLSCSPISGHRSVSWYQQTPGQGLQFLFEYFSETQRNKGNFPGRFSGRQFSNSRSEMNVSTLELGDSALYLCASSPTGATYEQYFGPGTRLTVT.

This clone was observed many times. The chain links TRBV7-3 to TRBJ1-1; TRBD1 aligns across 11 bases. The ends lost 4 bases at V and 10 bases at J; junction bases unmatched: 5. The germline V gene has CDR1 SGHTA and CDR2 FQGTGA. This CDR3 spans 13 amino acids. This CDR3 is CASSSDRGRTAFF. The CDR3, as DNA: TGTGCCAGCAGCTCGGACAGGGGGCGCACAGCTTTCTTT.

This clone appeared a few times. Here the CDR3 reads CASSQEAGGPFEQFF. For the CDR3, the DNA is TGTGCCAGCAGCCAAGAAGCGGGAGGGCCTTTTGAGCAGTTCTTC. The chain employs TRBV4-2 and TRBJ2-1; 10 nucleotides align to TRBD2. J was trimmed by 9 bases and V by 0 bases; bases with no gene match: 5. CDR1 LGHNA and CDR2 YNFKEQ come from the germline V gene. This CDR3 is built from 15 residues.

Only a few counts were recorded for this clone. The chain links TRBV2 to TRBJ2-3; D gene unclear. Germline V gene data show CDR1 as SNHLY and CDR2 as FYNNEI. The CDR3 has 11 amino acids. The V end lost 7 bases, the J end lost 4 bases, and 6 bases lay between the germline ends. The DNA for the CDR3 is TGTGCCAGCACCGGGTCAGATACGCAGTATTTT. Encoded protein: CASTGSDTQYF.